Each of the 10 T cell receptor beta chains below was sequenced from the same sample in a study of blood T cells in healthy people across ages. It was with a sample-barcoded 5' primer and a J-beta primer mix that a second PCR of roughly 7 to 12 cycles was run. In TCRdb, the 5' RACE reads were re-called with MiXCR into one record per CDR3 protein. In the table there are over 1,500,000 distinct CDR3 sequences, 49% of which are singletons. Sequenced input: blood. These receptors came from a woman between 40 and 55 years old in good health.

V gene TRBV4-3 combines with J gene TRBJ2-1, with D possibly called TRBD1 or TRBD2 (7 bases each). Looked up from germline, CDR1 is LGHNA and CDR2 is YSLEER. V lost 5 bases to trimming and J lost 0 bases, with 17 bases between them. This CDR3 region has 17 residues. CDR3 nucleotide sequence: TGCGCCAGCAGCGATGACAGGGAGGGAAGCTCCTACAATGAGCAGTTCTTC. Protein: CASSDDREGSSYNEQFF.

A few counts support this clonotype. The CDR3 sequence is CASSVGRGATIPNEQFF. The CDR3, as DNA: TGTGCCAGCAGTGTCGGTAGAGGGGCGACCATACCAAATGAGCAGTTCTTC. This rearrangement joins TRBV25-1 to TRBJ2-1; D could derive from TRBD1 or TRBD2 (5 bases each). V lost 4 bases and J lost 7, with 23 bases in between. This CDR3 has 17 residues. CDR1 and CDR2 (germline): MGHDK, SYGVNS.

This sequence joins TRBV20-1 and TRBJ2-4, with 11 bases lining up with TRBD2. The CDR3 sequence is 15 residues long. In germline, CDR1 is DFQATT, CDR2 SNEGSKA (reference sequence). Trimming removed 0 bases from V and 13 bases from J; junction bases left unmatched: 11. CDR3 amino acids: CSARDRLAGGWEQYF. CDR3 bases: TGCAGTGCTAGAGATCGGCTAGCGGGGGGCTGGGAGCAGTACTTC.

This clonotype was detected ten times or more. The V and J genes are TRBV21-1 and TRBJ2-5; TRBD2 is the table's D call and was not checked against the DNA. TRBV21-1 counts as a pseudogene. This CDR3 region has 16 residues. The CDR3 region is CASSNRVGEDQETQYF. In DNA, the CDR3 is TGTGCCAGCAGCAATAGGGTGGGGGAGGACCAAGAGACCCAGTACTTC.

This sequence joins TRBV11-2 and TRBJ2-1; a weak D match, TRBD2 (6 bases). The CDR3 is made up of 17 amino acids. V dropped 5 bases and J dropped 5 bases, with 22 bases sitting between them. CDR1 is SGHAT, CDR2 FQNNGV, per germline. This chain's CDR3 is CASSRAPSAREDNEQFF. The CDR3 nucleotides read TGTGCCAGCAGCCGGGCCCCGTCTGCGAGGGAGGACAATGAGCAGTTCTTC.

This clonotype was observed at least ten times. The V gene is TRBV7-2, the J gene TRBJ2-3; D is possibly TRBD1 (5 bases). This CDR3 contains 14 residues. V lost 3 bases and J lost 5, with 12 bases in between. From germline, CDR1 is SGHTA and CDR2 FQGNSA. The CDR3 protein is CASSFDRTRDTQYF. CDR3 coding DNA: TGTGCCAGCAGCTTCGACAGAACAAGAGATACGCAGTATTTT.

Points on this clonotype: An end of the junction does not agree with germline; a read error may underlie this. The CDR3 protein is CTSSLASGQETQYF. For the CDR3, the DNA is TGCACCAGCAGCTTGGCTAGCGGCCAAGAGACCCAGTACTTC. The rearrangement links TRBV5-1 to TRBJ2-5; 7 bases are shared with TRBD2. The CDR3 contains 14 residues. CDR1 and CDR2 from the germline V gene are SGHRS and YFSETQ.

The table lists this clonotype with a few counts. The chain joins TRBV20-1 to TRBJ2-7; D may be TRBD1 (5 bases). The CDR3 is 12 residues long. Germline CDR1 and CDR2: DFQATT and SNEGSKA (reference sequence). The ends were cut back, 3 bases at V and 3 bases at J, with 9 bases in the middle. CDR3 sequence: CSARTVIYEQYF. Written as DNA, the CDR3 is TGCAGTGCTAGGACAGTTATCTACGAGCAGTACTTC.

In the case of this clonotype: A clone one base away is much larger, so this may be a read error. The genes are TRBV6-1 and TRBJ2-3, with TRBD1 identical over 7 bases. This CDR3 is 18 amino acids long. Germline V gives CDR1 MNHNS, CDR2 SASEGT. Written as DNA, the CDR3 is TGTGCCAGAAGTGCCCAGGACAGGACCTTTTTTGCCCCCGATACGCAGTATTTT. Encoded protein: CARSAQDRTFFAPDTQYF.

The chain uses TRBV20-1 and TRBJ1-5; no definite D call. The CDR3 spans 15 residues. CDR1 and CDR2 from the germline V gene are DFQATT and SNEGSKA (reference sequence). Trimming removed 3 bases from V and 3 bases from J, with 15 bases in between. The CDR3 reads CSASQAVGYNQPQHF. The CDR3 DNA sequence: TGCAGTGCTAGTCAGGCTGTGGGGTACAATCAGCCCCAGCATTTT.